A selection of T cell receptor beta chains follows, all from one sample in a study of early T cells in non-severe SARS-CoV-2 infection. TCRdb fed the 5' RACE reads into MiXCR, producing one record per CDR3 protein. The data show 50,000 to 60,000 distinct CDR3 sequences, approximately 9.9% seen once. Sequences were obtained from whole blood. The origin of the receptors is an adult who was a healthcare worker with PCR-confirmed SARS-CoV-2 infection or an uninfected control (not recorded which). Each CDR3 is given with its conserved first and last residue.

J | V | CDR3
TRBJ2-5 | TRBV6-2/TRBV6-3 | CASSHPGGRNQETQYF
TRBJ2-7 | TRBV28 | CASSSRGRGSYEQYF
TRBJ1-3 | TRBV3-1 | CASSPTLDTGNTIYF
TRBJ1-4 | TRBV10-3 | CAISESGGGRTNEKLFF
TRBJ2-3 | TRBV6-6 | CASVGGAAADTQYF
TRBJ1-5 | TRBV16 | CASSPDQRGQPQHF
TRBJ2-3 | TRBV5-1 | CASSSWSGGTDTQYF
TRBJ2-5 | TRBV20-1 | CSASGGPQETQYF
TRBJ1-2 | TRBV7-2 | CASSRAGEIYGYTF
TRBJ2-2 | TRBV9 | CASSVGQTGELFF
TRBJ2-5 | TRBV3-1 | CASSQEARANLFQETQYF
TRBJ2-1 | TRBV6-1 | CASKRHQDTNEQFF